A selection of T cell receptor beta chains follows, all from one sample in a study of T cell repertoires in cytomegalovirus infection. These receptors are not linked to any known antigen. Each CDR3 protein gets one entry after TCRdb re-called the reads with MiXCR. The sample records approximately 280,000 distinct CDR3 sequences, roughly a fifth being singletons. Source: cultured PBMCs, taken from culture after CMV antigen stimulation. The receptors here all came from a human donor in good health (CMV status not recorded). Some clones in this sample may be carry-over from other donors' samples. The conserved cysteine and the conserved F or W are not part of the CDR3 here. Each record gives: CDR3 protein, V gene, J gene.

ASSHRDRVGTEAF	TRBV12-3/TRBV12-4	TRBJ1-1
ASSARTGYNEQF	TRBV12-3/TRBV12-4	TRBJ2-1
ASSLGEGTDEKLF	TRBV7-6	TRBJ1-4
ASSYPDRGPEAF	TRBV6-2/TRBV6-3	TRBJ1-1
ASSRDMRSTDTQY	TRBV7-2	TRBJ2-3
SARDPGQGEASPLH	TRBV20-1	TRBJ1-6
ASSRKRGGDDTGELF	TRBV4-2	TRBJ2-2
SAGTLTNYGYT	TRBV20-1	TRBJ1-2
ASSLPGNTIY	TRBV7-2	TRBJ1-3
ASSPRVSGELF	TRBV6-8	TRBJ2-2
AIRGDEATNEKLF	TRBV10-3	TRBJ1-4
ASSQAYGTSDSYEQY	TRBV4-1	TRBJ2-7
ASRPTGSGETQY	TRBV5-5	TRBJ2-5
ASSLALAGGSADTQY	TRBV11-3	TRBJ2-3
ASSYSRTGASGSEFNEQF	TRBV6-2/TRBV6-3	TRBJ2-1
ASSLRGSYQETQY	TRBV19	TRBJ2-5
ASSQPPGNTIY	TRBV12-3/TRBV12-4	TRBJ1-3
ASSLLNMNTEAF	TRBV28	TRBJ1-1
ASSATGTSYSGNTIY	TRBV2	TRBJ1-3
ASSLLKGASGSADEQF	TRBV14	TRBJ2-1
ASSVTSGRLSYNEQF	TRBV7-2	TRBJ2-1
ASSLAIGRSYNEQF	TRBV7-2	TRBJ2-1
ASSLAPSRLAYEQY	TRBV12-3/TRBV12-4	TRBJ2-7
ASAGPVTNYGYT	TRBV2	TRBJ1-2
ASSQWTGGHQPQH	TRBV4-3	TRBJ1-5
SARFRLAGGRLTDTQY	TRBV20-1	TRBJ2-3
ASSLQDIQGPIYGYT	TRBV4-1	TRBJ1-2
ASSLDRGLTEAF	TRBV7-2	TRBJ1-1
ATSAKKGLQQETQY	TRBV15	TRBJ2-5
ASSPRTSGKVDTQY	TRBV11-2	TRBJ2-3
ASSPGQGAWETQY	TRBV19	TRBJ2-5
ASSSLAGQNTGELF	TRBV6-2/TRBV6-3	TRBJ2-2
ASSYPSLGGGYEQY	TRBV6-2/TRBV6-3	TRBJ2-7
ASSSPSSQETQY	TRBV5-4	TRBJ2-5
ASSATPNLDTQY	TRBV9	TRBJ2-3
ASSPGQALNTQY	TRBV7-6	TRBJ2-3
ASSLSGTPSWQY	TRBV12-3/TRBV12-4	TRBJ2-3
ASTVAGNEQF	TRBV12-3/TRBV12-4	TRBJ2-1
ASRQIPGEQF	TRBV28	TRBJ2-1
ASSPSDRLMGAF	TRBV28	TRBJ1-1
ASSADRSEQF	TRBV7-9	TRBJ2-1
ASSQLDGTLTNEKLF	TRBV4-1	TRBJ1-4
ATGTSGRYEQY	TRBV12-3/TRBV12-4	TRBJ2-7
ASSLYGSNTGELF	TRBV7-8	TRBJ2-2
SAGPSSYEQY	TRBV20-1	TRBJ2-7
SAGRASHNEQF	TRBV20-1	TRBJ2-1
ASSLTVAGGPGGTGELF	TRBV7-3	TRBJ2-2
ASALAPHEQF	TRBV12-3/TRBV12-4	TRBJ2-1
ASTVDREAF	TRBV7-6	TRBJ1-1
ASSPSDGGYT	TRBV6-5	TRBJ1-2
ASSTGGGANVLT	TRBV19	TRBJ2-6
ASTTTGDNEQF	TRBV7-2	TRBJ2-1
ASSQVVIYNEQF	TRBV4-1	TRBJ2-1
ASSQGAHQPQH	TRBV3-1	TRBJ1-5